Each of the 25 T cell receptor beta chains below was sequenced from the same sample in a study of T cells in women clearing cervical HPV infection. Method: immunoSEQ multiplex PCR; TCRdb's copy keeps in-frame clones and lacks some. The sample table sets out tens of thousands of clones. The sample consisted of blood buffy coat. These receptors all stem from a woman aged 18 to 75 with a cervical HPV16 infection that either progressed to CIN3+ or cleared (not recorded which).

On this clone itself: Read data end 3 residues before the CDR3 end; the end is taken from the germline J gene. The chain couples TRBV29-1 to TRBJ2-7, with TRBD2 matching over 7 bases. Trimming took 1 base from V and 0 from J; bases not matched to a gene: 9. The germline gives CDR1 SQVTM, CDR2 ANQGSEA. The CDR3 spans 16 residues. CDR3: CSVEGYGGISSYEQYF. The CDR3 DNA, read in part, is TGCAGCGTTGAAGGGTACGGGGGGATCAGCTCCTACGAG.

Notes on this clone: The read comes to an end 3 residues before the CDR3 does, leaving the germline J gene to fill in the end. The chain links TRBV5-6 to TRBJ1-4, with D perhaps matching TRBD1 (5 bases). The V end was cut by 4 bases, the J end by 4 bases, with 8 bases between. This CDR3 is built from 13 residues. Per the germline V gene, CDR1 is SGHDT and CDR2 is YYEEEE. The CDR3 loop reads CASSRQGNEKLFF. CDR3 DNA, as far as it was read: TGTGCCAGCAGCCGGCAGGGTAATGAAAAA.

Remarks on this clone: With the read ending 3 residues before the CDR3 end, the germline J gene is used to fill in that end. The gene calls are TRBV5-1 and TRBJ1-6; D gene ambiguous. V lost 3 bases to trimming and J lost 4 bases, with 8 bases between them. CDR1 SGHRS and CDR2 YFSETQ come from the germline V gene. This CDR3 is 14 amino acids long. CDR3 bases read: TGCGCCAGCAGCTGGGCGGGGTATAATTCACCC. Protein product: CASSWAGYNSP. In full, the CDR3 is CASSWAGYNSPLHF. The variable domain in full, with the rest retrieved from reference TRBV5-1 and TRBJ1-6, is KAGVTQTPRYLIKTRGQQVTLSCSPISGHRSVSWYQQTPGQGLQFLFEYFSETQRNKGNFPGRFSGRQFSNSRSEMNVSTLELGDSALYLCASSWAGYNSPLHFGNGTRLTVT.

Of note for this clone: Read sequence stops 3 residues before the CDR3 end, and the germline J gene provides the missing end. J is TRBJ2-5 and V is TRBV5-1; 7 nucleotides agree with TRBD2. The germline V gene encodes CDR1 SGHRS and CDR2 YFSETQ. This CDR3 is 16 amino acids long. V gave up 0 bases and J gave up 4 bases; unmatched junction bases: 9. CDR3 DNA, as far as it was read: TGCGCCAGCAGCTTGGCCGACGGGGGGATAGGAGAGACC. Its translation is CASSLADGGIGET. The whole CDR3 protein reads CASSLADGGIGETQYF.

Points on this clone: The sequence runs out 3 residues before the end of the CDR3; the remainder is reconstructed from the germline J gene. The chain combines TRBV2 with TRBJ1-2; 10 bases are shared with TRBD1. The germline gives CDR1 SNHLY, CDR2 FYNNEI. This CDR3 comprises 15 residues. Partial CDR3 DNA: TGTGCCAGCAGTACCGGACAGGGGGTAAGCTACGAC. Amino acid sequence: CASSTGQGVSYD. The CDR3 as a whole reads CASSTGQGVSYDYTF.

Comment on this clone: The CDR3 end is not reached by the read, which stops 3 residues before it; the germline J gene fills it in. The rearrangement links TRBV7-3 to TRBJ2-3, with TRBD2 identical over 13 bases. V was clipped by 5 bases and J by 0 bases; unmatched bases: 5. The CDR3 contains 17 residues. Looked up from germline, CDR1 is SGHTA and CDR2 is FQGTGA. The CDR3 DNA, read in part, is TGTGCCAGCAGCCCGGGACTAGCGGGGACTAGCACAGATACG. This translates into CASSPGLAGTSTDT. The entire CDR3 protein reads CASSPGLAGTSTDTQYF.

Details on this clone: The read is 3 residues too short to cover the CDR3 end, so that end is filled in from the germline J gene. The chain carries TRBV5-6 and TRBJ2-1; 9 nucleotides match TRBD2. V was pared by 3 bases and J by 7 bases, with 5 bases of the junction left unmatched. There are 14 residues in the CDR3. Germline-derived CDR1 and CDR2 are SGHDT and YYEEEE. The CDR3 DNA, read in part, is TGTGCCAGCAGCTCCCTAGCGGGAAGGAATGAG. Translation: CASSSLAGRNE. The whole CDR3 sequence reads CASSSLAGRNEQFF.

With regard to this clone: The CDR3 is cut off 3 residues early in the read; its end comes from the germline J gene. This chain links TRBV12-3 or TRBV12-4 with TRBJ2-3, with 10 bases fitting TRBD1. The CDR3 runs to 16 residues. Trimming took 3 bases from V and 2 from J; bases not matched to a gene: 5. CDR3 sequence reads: CASSFGQGDSTDTQYF. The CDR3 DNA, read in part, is TGTGCCAGCAGTTTTGGACAGGGGGATTCCACAGATACG.

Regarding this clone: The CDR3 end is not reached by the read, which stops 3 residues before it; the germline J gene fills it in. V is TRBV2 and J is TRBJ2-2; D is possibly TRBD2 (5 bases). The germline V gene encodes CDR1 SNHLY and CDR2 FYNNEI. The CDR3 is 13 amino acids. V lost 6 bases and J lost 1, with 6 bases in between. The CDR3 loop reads CASSRGNTGELFF. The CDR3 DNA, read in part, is TGTGCCAGCAGCCGGGGGAACACCGGGGAG.

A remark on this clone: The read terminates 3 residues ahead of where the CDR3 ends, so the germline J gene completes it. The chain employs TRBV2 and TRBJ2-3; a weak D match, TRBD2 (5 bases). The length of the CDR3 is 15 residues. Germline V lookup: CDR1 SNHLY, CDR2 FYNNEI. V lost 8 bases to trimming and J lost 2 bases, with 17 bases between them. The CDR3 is CASLEGNGFTDTQYF. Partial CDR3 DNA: TGTGCCAGCCTCGAGGGTAACGGCTTCACAGATACG.

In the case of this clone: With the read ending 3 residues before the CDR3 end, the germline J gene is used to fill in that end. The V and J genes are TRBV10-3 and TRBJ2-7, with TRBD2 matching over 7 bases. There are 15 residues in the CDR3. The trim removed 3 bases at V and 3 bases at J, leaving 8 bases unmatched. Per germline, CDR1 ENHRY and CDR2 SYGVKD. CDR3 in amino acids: CAISDSGTTHYEQYF. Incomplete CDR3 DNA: TGTGCCATCAGTGATTCCGGGACTACTCACTACGAG.

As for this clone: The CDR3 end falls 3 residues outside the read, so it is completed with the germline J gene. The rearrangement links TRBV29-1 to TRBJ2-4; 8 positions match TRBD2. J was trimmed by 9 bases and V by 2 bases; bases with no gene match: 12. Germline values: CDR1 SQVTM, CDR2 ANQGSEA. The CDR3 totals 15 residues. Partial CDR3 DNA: TGCAGCGTTGAACTCGTGGGGGGCGGGGGGAGCATT. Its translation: CSVELVGGGGSI. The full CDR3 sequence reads CSVELVGGGGSIQYF.

The CDR3 spells CASSIKGVNEQFF. CDR3 DNA, as far as it was read: TGTGCCAGTAGTATAAAAGGGGTCAATGAG. The gene calls are TRBV19 and TRBJ2-1; possible D gene TRBD1, 5 bases. The read ends 3 residues shy of where the CDR3 ends; the end is completed using the germline J gene. The germline V gene has CDR1 LNHDA and CDR2 SQIVND (reference sequence). The CDR3 is 13 residues long. Trimming stripped 2 bases from V and 6 bases from J, with 8 bases between. Using reference TRBV19 and TRBJ2-1 for the parts outside the CDR3, the full variable domain is DGGITQSPKYLFRKEGQNVTLSCEQNLNHDAMYWYRQDPGQGLRLIYYSQIVNDFQKGDIAEGYSVSREKKESFPLTVTSAQKNPTAFYLCASSIKGVNEQFFGPGTRLTVL.

The CDR3 spells CSARDPQGAHQETQYF. CDR3 DNA (partial): TGCAGTGCTAGAGACCCGCAGGGGGCGCACCAAGAGACC. The J gene is TRBJ2-5, the V gene TRBV20-1; 8 nucleotides align to TRBD1. The CDR3 extends 3 residues past the end of the read, so its final part is completed from the germline J gene. CDR1 and CDR2 (germline): DFQATT, SNEGSKA (reference sequence). V lost 0 bases and J lost 0; bases outside the gene matches: 6. CDR3 length: 16 residues.

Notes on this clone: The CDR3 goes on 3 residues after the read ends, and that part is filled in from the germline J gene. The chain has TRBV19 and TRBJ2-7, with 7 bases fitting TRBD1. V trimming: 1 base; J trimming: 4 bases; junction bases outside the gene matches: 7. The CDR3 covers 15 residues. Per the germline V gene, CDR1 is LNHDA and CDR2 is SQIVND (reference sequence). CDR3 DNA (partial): TGTGCCAGTAGTATAGGTCCCCGGACAGGTTACGAG. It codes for CASSIGPRTGYE. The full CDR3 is CASSIGPRTGYEQYF.

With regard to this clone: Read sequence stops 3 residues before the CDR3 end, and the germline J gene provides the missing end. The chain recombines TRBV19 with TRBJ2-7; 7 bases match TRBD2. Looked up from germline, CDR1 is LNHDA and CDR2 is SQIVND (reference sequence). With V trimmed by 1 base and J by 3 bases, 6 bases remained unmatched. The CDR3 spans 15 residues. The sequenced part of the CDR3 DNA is TGTGCCAGTAGTATAGGAGCGGGAAACATCTACGAG. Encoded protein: CASSIGAGNIYE. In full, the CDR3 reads CASSIGAGNIYEQYF. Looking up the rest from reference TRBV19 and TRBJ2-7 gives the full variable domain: DGGITQSPKYLFRKEGQNVTLSCEQNLNHDAMYWYRQDPGQGLRLIYYSQIVNDFQKGDIAEGYSVSREKKESFPLTVTSAQKNPTAFYLCASSIGAGNIYEQYFGPGTRLTVT.

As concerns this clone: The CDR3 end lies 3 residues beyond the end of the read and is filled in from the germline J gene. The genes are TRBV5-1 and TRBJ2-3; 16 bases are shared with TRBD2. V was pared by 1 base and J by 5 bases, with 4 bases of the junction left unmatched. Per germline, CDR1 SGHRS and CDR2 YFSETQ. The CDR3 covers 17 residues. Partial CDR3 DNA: TGCGCCAGCAGCTTGTCCGGGACTAGCGGGGGGGTAGATACG. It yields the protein CASSLSGTSGGVDT. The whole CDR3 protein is CASSLSGTSGGVDTQYF.

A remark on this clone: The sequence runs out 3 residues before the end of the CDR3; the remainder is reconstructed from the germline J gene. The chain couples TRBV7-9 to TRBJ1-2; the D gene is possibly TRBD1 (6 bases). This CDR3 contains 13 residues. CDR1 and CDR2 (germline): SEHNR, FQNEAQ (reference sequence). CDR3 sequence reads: CASFSGGTDTYTF. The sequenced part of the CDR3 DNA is TGTGCCAGCTTTTCGGGGGGCACAGATACC.

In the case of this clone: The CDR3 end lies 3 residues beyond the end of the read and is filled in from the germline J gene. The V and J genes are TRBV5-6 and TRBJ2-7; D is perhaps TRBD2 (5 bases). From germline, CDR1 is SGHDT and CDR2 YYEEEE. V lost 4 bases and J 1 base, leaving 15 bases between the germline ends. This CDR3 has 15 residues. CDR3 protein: CASSRLAPFSYEQYF. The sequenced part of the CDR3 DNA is TGTGCCAGCAGCCGCCTAGCTCCCTTTTCCTACGAG. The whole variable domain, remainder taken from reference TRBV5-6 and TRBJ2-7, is DAGVTQSPTHLIKTRGQQVTLRCSPKSGHDTVSWYQQALGQGPQFIFQYYEEEERQRGNFPDRFSGHQFPNYSSELNVNALLLGDSALYLCASSRLAPFSYEQYFGPGTRLTVT.

The covered CDR3 bases are TGCGCCAGCAGCCGGACAGGGACTAACCAGCCC. As protein: CASSRTGTNQP. In full, the CDR3 is CASSRTGTNQPQHF. V gene TRBV4-1 combines with J gene TRBJ1-5; TRBD1 aligns across 8 bases. The read is 3 residues too short to cover the CDR3 end, so that end is filled in from the germline J gene. V gave up 4 bases and J gave up 7 bases; unmatched junction bases: 6. Germline V gene data show CDR1 as MGHRA and CDR2 as YSYEKL. The CDR3 loop spans 14 amino acids.

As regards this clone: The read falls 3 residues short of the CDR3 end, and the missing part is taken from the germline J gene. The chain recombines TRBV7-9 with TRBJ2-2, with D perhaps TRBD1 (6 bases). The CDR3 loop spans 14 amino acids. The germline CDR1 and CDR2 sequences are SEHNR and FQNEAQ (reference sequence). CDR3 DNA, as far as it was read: TGTGCCAGCAGCTACGGGACAACGAATTCACCG. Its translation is CASSYGTTNSP. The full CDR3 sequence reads CASSYGTTNSPLFF. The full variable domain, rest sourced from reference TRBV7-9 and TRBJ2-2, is DTGVSQNPRHKITKRGQNVTFRCDPISEHNRLYWYRQTLGQGPEFLTYFQNEAQLEKSRLLSDRFSAERPKGSFSTLEIQRTEQGDSAMYLCASSYGTTNSPLFFGEGSRLTVL.

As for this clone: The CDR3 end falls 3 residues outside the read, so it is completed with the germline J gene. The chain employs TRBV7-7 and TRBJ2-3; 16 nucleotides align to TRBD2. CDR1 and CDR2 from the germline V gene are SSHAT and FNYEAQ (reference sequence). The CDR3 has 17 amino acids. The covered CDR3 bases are TGTGCCAGCAGCTTGGGACTAGCGGGAGGGTTACAAGAGACG. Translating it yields CASSLGLAGGLQET. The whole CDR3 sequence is CASSLGLAGGLQETQYF.

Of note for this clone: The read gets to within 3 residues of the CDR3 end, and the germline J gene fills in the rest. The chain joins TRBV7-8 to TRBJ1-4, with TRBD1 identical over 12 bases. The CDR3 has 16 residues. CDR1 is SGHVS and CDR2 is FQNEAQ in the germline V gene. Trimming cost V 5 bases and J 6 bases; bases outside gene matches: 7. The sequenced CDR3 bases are TGTGCCAGCAGCACCCGGGACAGGGGGCTTCATGAAAAA. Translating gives CASSTRDRGLHEK. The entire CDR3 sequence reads CASSTRDRGLHEKLFF.

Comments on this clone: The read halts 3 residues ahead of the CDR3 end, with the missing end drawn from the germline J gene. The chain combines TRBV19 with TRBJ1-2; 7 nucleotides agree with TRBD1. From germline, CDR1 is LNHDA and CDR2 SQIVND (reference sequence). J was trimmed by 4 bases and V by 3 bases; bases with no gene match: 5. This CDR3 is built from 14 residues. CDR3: CASSILAGGYGYTF. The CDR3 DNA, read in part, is TGTGCCAGTAGTATTCTAGCAGGGGGCTATGGC. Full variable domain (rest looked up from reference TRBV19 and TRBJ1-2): DGGITQSPKYLFRKEGQNVTLSCEQNLNHDAMYWYRQDPGQGLRLIYYSQIVNDFQKGDIAEGYSVSREKKESFPLTVTSAQKNPTAFYLCASSILAGGYGYTFGSGTRLTVV.

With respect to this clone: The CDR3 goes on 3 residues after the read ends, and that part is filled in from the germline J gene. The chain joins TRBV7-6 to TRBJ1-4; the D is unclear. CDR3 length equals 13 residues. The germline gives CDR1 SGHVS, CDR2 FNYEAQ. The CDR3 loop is CASSLAASSPLFF. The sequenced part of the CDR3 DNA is TGTGCCAGCAGCTTAGCCGCAAGCTCACCA.